Each of the 2 T cell receptor beta chains below was sequenced from the same sample in a study of human T cells and chemical hapten exposure. TCRdb called the RACE reads again in MiXCR, with one record for every CDR3 protein. The sample lists 69,000 or so distinct CDR3 sequences, about a tenth occurring once. The time point here: patch test 2, 6 weeks after DPC sensitization. Treatment here: therapeutic diphenylcyclopropenone sensitization with weekly scalp DPC. The material sequenced was whole blood, taken in connection with sensitization to the hapten diphenylcyclopropenone (DPC). The receptors stem from a woman between 45 and 65 years old with alopecia areata. Some clones in this sample may be carry-over from other donors' samples.

This clonotype was found a few times. The chain recombines TRBV6-5 with TRBJ2-7; TRBD1 aligns across 7 bases. V dropped 0 bases and J dropped 3; count of bases not matched to a gene: 14. Germline V gene lookup returns CDR1 MNHEY and CDR2 SVGAGI. The CDR3 totals 18 residues. CDR3 sequence (DNA): TGTGCCAGCAGTTACTCGATAGTAGGGGACAGCGTTCTCTACGAGCAGTACTTC. It encodes CASSYSIVGDSVLYEQYF.

This clonotype has a count of ten or more. The CDR3, as DNA: TGCGCCAGCAGTGAGGTGGGCCACATTCAGTACTTC. This codes for CASSEVGHIQYF. This chain links TRBV10-2 with TRBJ2-4; D unresolved. Trimming left V 2 bases short and J 8 bases short, with 7 bases between. Germline values: CDR1 WSHSY, CDR2 SAAADI. This CDR3 contains 12 residues.